This record covers a single T cell receptor beta chain. TCRdb passed the 5' RACE reads through MiXCR, listing each CDR3 protein once. The profile shows hundreds of thousands of distinct CDR3 sequences, over 15% of them singletons. These data are taken from a study of T-cell memory formation after mild COVID-19. Germline V gene sequence: CDR1 ENHRY, CDR2 SYGVKD. This CDR3 contains 15 residues. V was shortened by 3 bases and J by 0 bases, with 9 bases between the two germline ends. What was sequenced was PBMCs or a T cell subset sorted from them (not recorded which). The receptor comes from an adult woman who had mild COVID-19 (a few samples of this study predate the infection). Cell type and time point are not known. V gene TRBV10-3 combines with J gene TRBJ1-5; D is undetermined. The CDR3 protein is CAISETAISNQPQHF. As DNA, the CDR3 is TGTGCCATCAGTGAAACAGCGATTAGCAATCAGCCCCAGCATTTT.